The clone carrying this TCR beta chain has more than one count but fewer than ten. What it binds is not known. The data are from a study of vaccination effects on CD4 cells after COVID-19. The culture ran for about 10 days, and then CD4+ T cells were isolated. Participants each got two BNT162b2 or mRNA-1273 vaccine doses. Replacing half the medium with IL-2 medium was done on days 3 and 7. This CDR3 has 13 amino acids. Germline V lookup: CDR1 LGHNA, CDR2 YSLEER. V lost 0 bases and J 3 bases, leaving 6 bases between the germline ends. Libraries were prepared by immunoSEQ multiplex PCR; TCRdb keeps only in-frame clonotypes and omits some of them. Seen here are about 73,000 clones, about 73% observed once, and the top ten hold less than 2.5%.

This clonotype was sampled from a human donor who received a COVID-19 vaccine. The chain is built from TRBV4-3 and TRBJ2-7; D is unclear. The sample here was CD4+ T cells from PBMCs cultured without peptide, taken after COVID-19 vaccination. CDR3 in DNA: TGCGCCAGCAGCCAAGATCTATACTACGAGCAGTACGTC. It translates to CASSQDLYYEQYV.